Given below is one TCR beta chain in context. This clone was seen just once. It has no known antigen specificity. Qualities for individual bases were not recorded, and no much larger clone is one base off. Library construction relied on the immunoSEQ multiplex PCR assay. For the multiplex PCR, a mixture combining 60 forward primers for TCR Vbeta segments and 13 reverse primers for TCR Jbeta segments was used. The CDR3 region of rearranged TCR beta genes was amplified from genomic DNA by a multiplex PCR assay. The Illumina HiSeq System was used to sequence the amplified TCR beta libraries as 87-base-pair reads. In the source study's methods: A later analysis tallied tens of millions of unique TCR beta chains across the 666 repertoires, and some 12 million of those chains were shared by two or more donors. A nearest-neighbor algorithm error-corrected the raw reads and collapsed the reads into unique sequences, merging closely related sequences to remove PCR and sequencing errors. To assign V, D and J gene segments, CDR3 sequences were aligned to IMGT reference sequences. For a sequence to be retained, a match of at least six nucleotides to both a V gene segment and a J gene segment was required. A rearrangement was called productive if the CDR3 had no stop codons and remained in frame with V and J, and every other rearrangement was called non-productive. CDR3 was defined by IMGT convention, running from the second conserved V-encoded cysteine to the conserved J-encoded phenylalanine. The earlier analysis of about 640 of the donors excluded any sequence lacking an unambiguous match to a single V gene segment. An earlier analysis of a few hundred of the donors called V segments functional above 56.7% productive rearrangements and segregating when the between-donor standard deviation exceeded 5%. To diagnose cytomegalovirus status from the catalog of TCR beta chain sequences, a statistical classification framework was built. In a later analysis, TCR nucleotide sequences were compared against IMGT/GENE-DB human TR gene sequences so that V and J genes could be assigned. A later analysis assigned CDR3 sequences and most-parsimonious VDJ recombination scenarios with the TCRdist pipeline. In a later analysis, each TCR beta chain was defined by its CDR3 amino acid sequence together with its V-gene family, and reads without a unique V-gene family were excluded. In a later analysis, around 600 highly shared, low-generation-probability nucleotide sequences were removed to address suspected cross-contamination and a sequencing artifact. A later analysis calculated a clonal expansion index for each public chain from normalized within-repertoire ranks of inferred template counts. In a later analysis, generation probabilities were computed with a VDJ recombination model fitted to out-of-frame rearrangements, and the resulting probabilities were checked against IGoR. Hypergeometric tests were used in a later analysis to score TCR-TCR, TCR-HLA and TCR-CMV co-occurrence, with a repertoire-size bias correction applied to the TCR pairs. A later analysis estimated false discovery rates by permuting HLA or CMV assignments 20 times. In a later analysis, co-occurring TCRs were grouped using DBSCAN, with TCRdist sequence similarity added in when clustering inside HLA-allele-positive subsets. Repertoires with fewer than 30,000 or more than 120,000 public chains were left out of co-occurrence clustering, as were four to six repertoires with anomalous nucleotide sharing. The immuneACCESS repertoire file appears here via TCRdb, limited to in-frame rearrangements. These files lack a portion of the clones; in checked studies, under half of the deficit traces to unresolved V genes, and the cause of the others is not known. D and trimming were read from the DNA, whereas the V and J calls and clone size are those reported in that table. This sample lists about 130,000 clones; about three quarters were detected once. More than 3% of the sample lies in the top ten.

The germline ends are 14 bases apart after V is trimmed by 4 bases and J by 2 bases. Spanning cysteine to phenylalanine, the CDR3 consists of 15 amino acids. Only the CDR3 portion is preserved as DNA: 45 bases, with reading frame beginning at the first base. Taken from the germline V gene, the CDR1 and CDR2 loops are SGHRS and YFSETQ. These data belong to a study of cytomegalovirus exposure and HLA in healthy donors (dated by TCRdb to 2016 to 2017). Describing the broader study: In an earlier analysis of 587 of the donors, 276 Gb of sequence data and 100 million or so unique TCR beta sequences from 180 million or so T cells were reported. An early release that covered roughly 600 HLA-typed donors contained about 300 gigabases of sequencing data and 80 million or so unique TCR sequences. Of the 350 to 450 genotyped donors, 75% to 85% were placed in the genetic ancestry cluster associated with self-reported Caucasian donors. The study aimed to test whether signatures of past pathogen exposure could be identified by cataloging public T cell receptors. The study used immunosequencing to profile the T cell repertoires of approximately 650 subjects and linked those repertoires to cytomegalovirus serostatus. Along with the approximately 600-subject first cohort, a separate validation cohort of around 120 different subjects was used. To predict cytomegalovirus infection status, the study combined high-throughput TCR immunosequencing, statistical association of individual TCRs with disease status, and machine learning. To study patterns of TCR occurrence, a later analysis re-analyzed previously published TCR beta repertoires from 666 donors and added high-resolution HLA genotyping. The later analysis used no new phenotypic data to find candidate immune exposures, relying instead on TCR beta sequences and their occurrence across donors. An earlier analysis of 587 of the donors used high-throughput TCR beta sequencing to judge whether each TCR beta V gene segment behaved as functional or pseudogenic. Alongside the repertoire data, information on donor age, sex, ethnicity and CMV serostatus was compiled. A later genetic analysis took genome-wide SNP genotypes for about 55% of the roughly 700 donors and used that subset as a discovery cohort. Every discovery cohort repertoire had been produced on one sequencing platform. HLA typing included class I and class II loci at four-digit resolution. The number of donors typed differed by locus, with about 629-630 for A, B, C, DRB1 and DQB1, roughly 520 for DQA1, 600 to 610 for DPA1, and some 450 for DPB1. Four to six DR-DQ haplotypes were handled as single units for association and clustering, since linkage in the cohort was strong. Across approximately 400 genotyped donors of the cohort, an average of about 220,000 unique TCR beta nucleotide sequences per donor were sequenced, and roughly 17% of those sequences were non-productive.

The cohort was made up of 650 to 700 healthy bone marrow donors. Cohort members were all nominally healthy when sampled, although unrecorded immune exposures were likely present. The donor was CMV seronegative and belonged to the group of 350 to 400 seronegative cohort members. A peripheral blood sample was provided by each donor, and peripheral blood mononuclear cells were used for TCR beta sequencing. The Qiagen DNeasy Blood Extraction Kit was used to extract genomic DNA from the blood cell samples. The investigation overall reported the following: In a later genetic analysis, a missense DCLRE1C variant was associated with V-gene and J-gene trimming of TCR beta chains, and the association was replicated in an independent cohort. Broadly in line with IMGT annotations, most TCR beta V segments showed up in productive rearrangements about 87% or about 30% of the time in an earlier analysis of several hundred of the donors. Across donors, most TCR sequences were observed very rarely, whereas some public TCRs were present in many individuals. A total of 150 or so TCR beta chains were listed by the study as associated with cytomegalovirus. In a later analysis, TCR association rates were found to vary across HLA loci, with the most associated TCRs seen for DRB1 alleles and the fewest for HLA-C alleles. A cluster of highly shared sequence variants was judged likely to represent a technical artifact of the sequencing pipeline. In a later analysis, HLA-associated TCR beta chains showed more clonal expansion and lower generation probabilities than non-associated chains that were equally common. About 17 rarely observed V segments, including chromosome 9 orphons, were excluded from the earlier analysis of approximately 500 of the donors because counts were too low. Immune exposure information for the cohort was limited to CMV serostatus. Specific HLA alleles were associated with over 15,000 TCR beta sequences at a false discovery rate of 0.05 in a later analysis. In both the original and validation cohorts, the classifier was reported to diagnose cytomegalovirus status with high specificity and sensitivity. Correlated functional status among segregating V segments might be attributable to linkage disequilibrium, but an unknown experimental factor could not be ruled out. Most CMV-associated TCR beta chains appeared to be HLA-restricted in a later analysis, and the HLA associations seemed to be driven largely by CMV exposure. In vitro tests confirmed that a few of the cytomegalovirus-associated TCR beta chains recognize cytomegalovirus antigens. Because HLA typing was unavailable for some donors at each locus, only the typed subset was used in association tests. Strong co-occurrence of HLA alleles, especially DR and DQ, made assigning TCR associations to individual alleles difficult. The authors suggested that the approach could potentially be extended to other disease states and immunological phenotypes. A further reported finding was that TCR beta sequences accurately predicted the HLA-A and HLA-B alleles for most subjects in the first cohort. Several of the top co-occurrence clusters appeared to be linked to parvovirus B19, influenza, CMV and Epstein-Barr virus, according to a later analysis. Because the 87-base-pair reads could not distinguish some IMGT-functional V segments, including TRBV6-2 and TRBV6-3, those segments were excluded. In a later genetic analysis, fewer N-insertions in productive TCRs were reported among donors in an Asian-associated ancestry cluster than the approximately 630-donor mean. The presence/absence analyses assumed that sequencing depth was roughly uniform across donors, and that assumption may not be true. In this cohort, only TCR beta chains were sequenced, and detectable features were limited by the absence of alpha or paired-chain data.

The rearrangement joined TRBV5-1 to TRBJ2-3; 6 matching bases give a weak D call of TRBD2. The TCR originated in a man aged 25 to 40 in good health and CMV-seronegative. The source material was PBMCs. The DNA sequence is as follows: TGCGCCAGCAGCCTGGACGGGGGACCCACAGATACGCAGTATTTT. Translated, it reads CASSLDGGPTDTQYF.